The TCR beta chain described here comes from a study of cytomegalovirus exposure and HLA in healthy donors. PCR was performed using 60 Vbeta and 13 Jbeta primers. Only in-frame clones appear in the TCRdb table, and some are missing; sequencing was by immunoSEQ multiplex PCR. This sample yields more than 130,000 clones, of which around 77% are seen a single time; approximately 2.1% belongs to the top ten. Trimming took off 5 bases at V and 1 base at J, with 11 bases between the two ends. The CDR3 is 14 amino acids. Germline V gene data show CDR1 as MNHNY and CDR2 as SVGAGI (reference sequence). This clone has only a few counts.

This chain connects TRBV6-6 to TRBJ1-1, with D perhaps TRBD1 (6 bases). Sequences were obtained from PBMCs. The clonotype was recovered from a man younger than 45 in good health and CMV-seronegative. The CDR3 protein is CASSLTGQNTEAFF. The CDR3 DNA follows: TGTGCCAGCAGTCTGACGGGACAGAACACTGAAGCTTTCTTT.